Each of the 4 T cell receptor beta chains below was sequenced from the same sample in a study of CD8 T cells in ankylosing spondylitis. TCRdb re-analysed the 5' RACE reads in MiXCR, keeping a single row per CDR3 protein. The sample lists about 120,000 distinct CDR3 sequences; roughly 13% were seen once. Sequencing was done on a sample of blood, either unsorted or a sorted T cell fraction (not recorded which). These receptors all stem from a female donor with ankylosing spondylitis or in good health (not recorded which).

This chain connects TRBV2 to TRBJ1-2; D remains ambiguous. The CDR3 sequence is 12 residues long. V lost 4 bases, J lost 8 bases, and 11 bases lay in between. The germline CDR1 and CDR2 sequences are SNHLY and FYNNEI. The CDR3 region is CASSVKGQGYTF. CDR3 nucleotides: TGTGCCAGCAGTGTAAAAGGGCAAGGCTACACCTTC.

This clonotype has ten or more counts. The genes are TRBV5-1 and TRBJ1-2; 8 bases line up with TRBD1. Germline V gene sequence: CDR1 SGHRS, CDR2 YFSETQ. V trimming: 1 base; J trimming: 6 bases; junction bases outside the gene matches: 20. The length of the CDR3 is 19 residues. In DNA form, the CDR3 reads TGCGCCAGCAGCTTGAGCCCGGGACAGGCCGGCACCGGTCGGCATGGCTACACCTTC. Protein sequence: CASSLSPGQAGTGRHGYTF.

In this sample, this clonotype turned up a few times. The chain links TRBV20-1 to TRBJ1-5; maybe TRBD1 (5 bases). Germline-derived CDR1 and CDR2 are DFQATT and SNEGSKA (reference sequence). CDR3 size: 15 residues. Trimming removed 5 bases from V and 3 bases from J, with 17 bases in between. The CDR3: CSALWGGATNQPQHF. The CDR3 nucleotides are TGCAGTGCTCTTTGGGGAGGGGCGACCAATCAGCCCCAGCATTTT.

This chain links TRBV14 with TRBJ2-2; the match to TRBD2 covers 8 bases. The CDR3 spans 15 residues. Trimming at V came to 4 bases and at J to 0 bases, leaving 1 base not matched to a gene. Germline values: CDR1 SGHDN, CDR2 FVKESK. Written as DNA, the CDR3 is TGTGCCAGCAGCCGAGCGGGAGCGAACACCGGGGAGCTGTTTTTT. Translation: CASSRAGANTGELFF.